This T cell receptor beta chain was recorded in a study of blood T cell repertoires in COVID-19. With 4 bases removed from V and 5 bases from J, the gap between germline ends came to 18 bases. The CDR3 runs 15 residues. Here immunoSEQ multiplex PCR was the method, and the copy in TCRdb shows in-frame clones only, minus some. The sample contains around 230,000 clones, more than 65% of which appear only once. The TCR comes from a woman aged 80 or over with acute or convalescent COVID-19. This chain joins TRBV23-1 and TRBJ2-7; D is possibly TRBD1 (5 bases). TRBV23-1 is an ORF for which the function is uncertain. Sequenced: peripheral blood. CDR3 coding DNA: TGCGCCAGCAGTCGGCTCGGCAGGGCGACAAACGAGCAGTACTTC. It encodes CASSRLGRATNEQYF.